The present TCR beta chain was sequenced within a study of Graves' ophthalmopathy and Graves' hyperthyroidism. Study-wide results and limits: A 13-signature model separated ophthalmopathy from stable hyperthyroidism, reaching about 91% sensitivity and roughly 82% specificity cross-validated.

For repertoire sequencing, the TCR beta CDR3 regions were amplified from RNA transcripts. A first-round RT-PCR used HTBI primers, followed by a second-round multiplex PCR. MiXCR, run by TCRdb on the multiplex PCR reads, gives a single entry per CDR3 protein. The sample has approximately 540,000 distinct CDR3 sequences; 35% to 45% are singletons. Comment on this clonotype: The antigen is undetermined.

The CDR3 runs to 13 residues. Germline CDR1 SGHDN, CDR2 FVKESK. V shed 0 bases and J 8 bases; nucleotides not matched to a gene: 1. The hyperthyroidism patients had a new diagnosis of under 2 months' duration and were aged 18 to 65. The V and J genes are TRBV14 and TRBJ1-5; TRBD1 matches at 7 bases. The TCR originated in an adult man with Graves' hyperthyroidism. Sequences were obtained from peripheral blood or thyroid tissue (not recorded which). The CDR3 sequence is CASSQDTGEPQHF. The CDR3 DNA reads as TGTGCCAGCAGCCAAGATACAGGGGAGCCCCAGCATTTT.